This passage covers 2 T cell receptor beta chains from one sample sequenced in a study of T cell repertoires in cytomegalovirus infection. TCRdb re-derived calls from the reads in MiXCR, one entry per CDR3 protein. The data contain around 630,000 distinct CDR3 sequences, roughly 24% of them singletons. Sequenced input: CD8+ T cells from PBMCs. The receptors shown here come from a human donor in good health (CMV status not recorded). Some clones in this sample may be carry-over from other donors' samples.

This clonotype has just a few counts. The chain recombines TRBV6-2 or TRBV6-3 with TRBJ2-5, with D tentatively TRBD1 (6 bases). The germline V and J ends were trimmed by 6 bases and 1 base, with 18 bases remaining between them. The CDR3 consists of 16 residues. Germline lookup yields CDR1 MNHEY and CDR2 SVGEGT. For the CDR3, the DNA is TGTGCCAGCAGGGGAATGGATTGGGGGCTCCAAGAGACCCAGTACTTC. This encodes CASRGMDWGLQETQYF.

This clonotype occurred a few times. V is TRBV19 and J is TRBJ2-2, with D hard to call. Trimming pared 3 bases from V and 6 bases from J, leaving 11 bases between. Germline-derived CDR1 and CDR2 are LNHDA and SQIVND (reference sequence). The CDR3 loop spans 14 amino acids. The CDR3 DNA sequence: TGTGCCAGTAGTATGAAGAAATTGGCCGGGGAGCTGTTTTTT. It encodes CASSMKKLAGELFF.